A selection of T cell receptor beta chains follows, all from one sample in a study of cytomegalovirus exposure and HLA in healthy donors. Libraries were prepared by immunoSEQ multiplex PCR; TCRdb keeps only in-frame clonotypes and omits some of them. The data contain about 110,000 clones, 60% to 80% of them singletons. Sample: PBMCs. Source of these receptors: a man between 18 and 35 years old in good health and CMV-seronegative. Both conserved end residues are part of each CDR3. D genes are given only for firm matches. Where a row states a size, it is once, few, many or the class of an expanded clone; other rows omit it.

V gene,clone size,J gene,D gene,CDR3 DNA,CDR3 protein
TRBV7-3,.,TRBJ2-7,TRBD1,TGTGCCAGCAGCTCTCCGGGACAGGACTACGAGCAGTACTTC,CASSSPGQDYEQYF
TRBV7-8,.,TRBJ1-5,.,TGTGCCAGCAGCTTATCCCTACCTACAGGACTAGGGCAGCCCCAGCATTTT,CASSLSLPTGLGQPQHF
TRBV5-4,.,TRBJ2-7,TRBD2,TGTGCCAGCAGCCTCGCGGCGGGGGGGGCCGGGGCGCAGTACTTC,CASSLAAGGAGAQYF
TRBV28,.,TRBJ2-1,.,TGTGCCAGCAGCCCCATCAACCCTAGTTACAATGAGCAGTTCTTC,CASSPINPSYNEQFF
TRBV27,.,TRBJ2-2,TRBD1,TGTGCCAGCAGGTGGGGACAGGTGAACACCGGGGAGCTGTTTTTT,CASRWGQVNTGELFF
TRBV19,.,TRBJ1-3,.,TGTGCCAGTAGTCTAGCCCTAATCTCTGGAAACACCATATATTTT,CASSLALISGNTIYF
TRBV10-3,.,TRBJ1-1,.,TGTGCCATCAGTGAGTCGATGGGGAGGGAAGCTTTCTTT,CAISESMGREAFF
TRBV7-9,once,TRBJ1-6,TRBD1,TGTGCCAGCAGCTCACGGGGGACAGGGGCCGGGATATGGTCACCCCTCCACTTT,CASSSRGTGAGIWSPLHF
TRBV9,.,TRBJ1-1,TRBD1,TGTGCCAGCAGCTTCCACAGGGACAGGGGGGGGGACACTGAAGCTTTCTTT,CASSFHRDRGGDTEAFF
TRBV7-9,.,TRBJ2-7,.,TGTGCCAGCAGCTTAGCCGAGGTTGGACAGAAATACGAGCAGTACTTC,CASSLAEVGQKYEQYF
TRBV7-8,.,TRBJ1-2,TRBD1,TGTGCCAGCAGCTTATGGGGACAGCGAGACTATGGCTACACCTTC,CASSLWGQRDYGYTF
TRBV7-2,.,TRBJ2-7,TRBD1,TGTGCCAGCAGCTTAGAGTGGGACAGCTCCTACGAGCAGTACTTC,CASSLEWDSSYEQYF
TRBV13,.,TRBJ2-2,.,TGTGCCAGCAGCCGCCCGCGGGGGCTAGGGTTAGCCGGGGAGCTGTTTTTT,CASSRPRGLGLAGELFF
TRBV13,.,TRBJ1-6,.,TGTGCCAGCAGCTTAGCGAAGAGCTCCTATAATTCACCCCTCCACTTT,CASSLAKSSYNSPLHF
TRBV7-9,.,TRBJ1-1,TRBD1,TGTGCCAGCAACCCGGACAGGGGTGGCACTGAAGCTTTCTTT,CASNPDRGGTEAFF
TRBV11-3,once,TRBJ2-1,.,TGTGCCAGCAGCTCTAAGGACTCTGACTACAATGAGCAGTTCTTC,CASSSKDSDYNEQFF
TRBV6-5,.,TRBJ2-7,.,TGTGCCAGCAGTACCCTCGCGGGATACGAGCAGTACTTC,CASSTLAGYEQYF
TRBV7-3,.,TRBJ2-7,TRBD1,TGTGCCAGCAGCCCAGCGGGGACAGGGAGGGTCTACGAGCAGTACTTC,CASSPAGTGRVYEQYF
TRBV7-2,once,TRBJ2-3,.,TGTGCCAGCAGCTTAGCGCCGGTTGCAACTATAGTTTATTTT,CASSLAPVATIVYF
TRBV19,once,TRBJ1-2,.,TGTGCCAGTAGTCTCGTGACAGGCGGCTACACCTTC,CASSLVTGGYTF
TRBV6-5,.,TRBJ2-3,.,TGTGCCAGCAGACCGAAGGGGGATACGCAGTATTTT,CASRPKGDTQYF
TRBV14,.,TRBJ2-1,.,TGTGCCAGCAGCCAAGAGCGGATTTCCAACTACAATGAGCAGTTCTTC,CASSQERISNYNEQFF
TRBV19,.,TRBJ2-3,.,TGTGCCAGTAGGTTCGCGGATACGCAGTATTTT,CASRFADTQYF
TRBV7-6,.,TRBJ2-1,.,TGTGCCAGCAGCTTAGCGCCTCTAGCAGCCCAGTTCTTC,CASSLAPLAAQFF
TRBV2,few,TRBJ1-2,.,TGTGCCAGCAGTGTCGACAGAAACTATGGCTACACCTTC,CASSVDRNYGYTF
TRBV27,.,TRBJ2-7,TRBD1,TGTGCCAGCACCTCCGGGGACAGGCTCTACGAGCAGTACTTC,CASTSGDRLYEQYF
TRBV6-1,few,TRBJ1-6,TRBD1,TGTGCCAGCATTGAGACAGGGAGCTCCTATAATTCACCCCTCCACTTT,CASIETGSSYNSPLHF
TRBV29-1,.,TRBJ2-7,TRBD1,TGCAGCGTCCGGACAGGGCCCTACGAGCAGTACTTC,CSVRTGPYEQYF
TRBV21-1,.,TRBJ2-1,.,TGTGCCAGCAGCACAAACCGGGACAGGGGTTTAAATGAGCAGTTCTTC,CASSTNRDRGLNEQFF
TRBV5-1,.,TRBJ2-3,.,TGCGCCAGCAGCTTGGTCGGGGACTTACGACGGACTAGCACAGATACGCAGTATTTT,CASSLVGDLRRTSTDTQYF
TRBV5-6,.,TRBJ1-5,TRBD1,TGTGCCAGCAGCTTAAGAAGGACAGGGGGGACCAGGGGAGCCCAGCATTTT,CASSLRRTGGTRGAQHF
TRBV29-1,.,TRBJ1-1,.,TGCAGCGCCAAAAGCACAGAGAACACTGAAGCTTTCTTT,CSAKSTENTEAFF
TRBV6-5,.,TRBJ1-2,TRBD1,TGTGCCAGCAGTGAGACAGGGCACGGCTACACCTTC,CASSETGHGYTF
TRBV14,.,TRBJ2-3,.,TGTGCCAGCAGCCAAGATCTATCAGATACGCAGTATTTT,CASSQDLSDTQYF
TRBV25-1,.,TRBJ1-4,.,TGTGCCAGCTCGCATAGTAGGAGGACTAATGAAAAACTGTTTTTT,CASSHSRRTNEKLFF
TRBV15,.,TRBJ1-5,.,TGTGCCACCAGCAGAGATATCTATAGCAATCAGCCCCAGCATTTT,CATSRDIYSNQPQHF
TRBV7-9,.,TRBJ2-3,.,TGTGCCAGCAGCCACCGGGACACTACAGGGGATACGCAGTATTTT,CASSHRDTTGDTQYF
TRBV28,.,TRBJ2-3,TRBD2,TGTGCCAGCAGGGGGGGGATCGTAGCAGATACGCAGTATTTT,CASRGGIVADTQYF
TRBV4-1,few,TRBJ2-7,.,TGCGCCAGCAGCCACCCCGGGGGCGAGCAGTACTTC,CASSHPGGEQYF
TRBV6-1,once,TRBJ2-1,TRBD1,TGTGCCAGCAGGAGACAGGGGGATGAGCAGTTCTTC,CASRRQGDEQFF
TRBV5-6,few,TRBJ1-2,.,TGTGCCAGCAGCTTTGGCCGCTCTGGCTACACCTTC,CASSFGRSGYTF
TRBV5-6,once,TRBJ2-7,TRBD2,TGTGCCAGCAGACTTCCCCGGGGGGTAATCTCCTACGAGCAGTACTTC,CASRLPRGVISYEQYF
TRBV28,.,TRBJ1-2,TRBD1,TGTGCCAGCAGTTTACTGGCAGGGGGGCGCAGCTCTGGCTACACCTTC,CASSLLAGGRSSGYTF
TRBV2,few,TRBJ2-3,.,TGTGCCAGCTCATGGGGGGACAGAGATACGCAGTATTTT,CASSWGDRDTQYF
TRBV5-1,.,TRBJ2-1,TRBD1,TGCGCCAGCAGCTTAATTACAGGGGCCGGTGAGCAGTTCTTC,CASSLITGAGEQFF
TRBV28,.,TRBJ2-7,TRBD1,TGTGCCAGCACGGACAGGGCCTACGAGCAGTACTTC,CASTDRAYEQYF